A selection of T cell receptor beta chains follows, all from one sample in a study of blood T cell repertoires in COVID-19. Only in-frame clones appear in the TCRdb table, and some are missing; sequencing was by immunoSEQ multiplex PCR. This table has 260,000 or so clones, more than 80% appearing once. The sequencing sample was made of peripheral blood. Receptors were obtained from a woman older than 75 with COVID-19, enrolled during active disease. Both conserved end residues are part of each CDR3. D genes are given only for firm matches. Clone sizes are given selectively: once, few, many, or a class where the clone is expanded.

>TRBV2|once|TRBJ2-7|NA
TGTGCCAGCAAGGTAGAGCGCGCAGTGTACGAGCAGTACTTC
CASKVERAVYEQYF
>TRBV10-3|NA|TRBJ1-1|NA
TGTGCCATCAGGACGGACAGGAACACTGAAGCTTTCTTT
CAIRTDRNTEAFF
>TRBV15|NA|TRBJ2-7|TRBD2
TGTGCCACCAGCAGAGGAGGGACTAGCTCCTACGAGCAGTACTTC
CATSRGGTSSYEQYF
>TRBV6-6|NA|TRBJ2-5|NA
TGTGCCAGCAGTTACCGGGGGGAGACCCAGTACTTC
CASSYRGETQYF
>TRBV11-2|few|TRBJ1-2|TRBD1
TGTGCCAGCTCTTCGGGACAGGGGAACTATGGCTACACCTTC
CASSSGQGNYGYTF
>TRBV2|few|TRBJ2-7|TRBD1
TGTGCCAGCAAACCCCCGGGGACGAGGGGGCCTTTAACCTACGAGCAGTACTTC
CASKPPGTRGPLTYEQYF
>TRBV6-5|few|TRBJ1-1|TRBD1
TGTGCCAGCAGTCTCAGACAGGGGAACACTGAAGCTTTCTTT
CASSLRQGNTEAFF
>TRBV28|once|TRBJ2-5|TRBD2
TGTGCCAGCAGTTCCCCTTCCGGGACTAGCGGGGGTGGGGCGGAGACCCAGTACTTC
CASSSPSGTSGGGAETQYF
>TRBV27|NA|TRBJ1-1|TRBD1
TGTGCCAGCAGTTATATCAGGGGGCGCATCACTGAAGCTTTCTTT
CASSYIRGRITEAFF
>TRBV7-3|NA|TRBJ1-1|NA
TGTGCCAGCAGCTTAATAAGGGTGGAGGGCACTGAAGCTTTCTTT
CASSLIRVEGTEAFF
>TRBV28|few|TRBJ1-4|NA
TGTGCCAGCAGTTTATTAGGGGCGTTTGAACTGTTTTTT
CASSLLGAFELFF
>TRBV18|NA|TRBJ1-3|NA
TGTGCCAGCTCACCGAGTTCATCTGCTTTGGGAAACACCATATATTTT
CASSPSSSALGNTIYF
>TRBV3-1/TRBV3-2|NA|TRBJ1-2|TRBD1
TGTGCCAGCAGCCAGGCCGAGGGGACAGACTATGGCTACACCTTC
CASSQAEGTDYGYTF
>TRBV13|NA|TRBJ2-3|TRBD1
TGTGCCAGCAGCTCCTTATGGGACAGGGATCTCGCGCAGTATTTT
CASSSLWDRDLAQYF
>TRBV7-9|NA|TRBJ1-1|NA
TGTGCCAGCAGCTTAGAACGGTTATACACTGAAGCTTTCTTT
CASSLERLYTEAFF
>TRBV28|NA|TRBJ1-2|NA
TGTGCCAGCTCCCTTTTGGTAGGGAGCTATGGCTACACCTTC
CASSLLVGSYGYTF
>TRBV11-2|few|TRBJ1-1|TRBD1
TGTGCCAGCAGCTCTTCACAGGGGATCCGGGACACTGAAGCTTTCTTT
CASSSSQGIRDTEAFF
>TRBV2|NA|TRBJ2-1|TRBD2
TGTGCCAGCAGTGAAAACCTCCAGCGGGGGGGCAATGAGCAGTTCTTC
CASSENLQRGGNEQFF
>TRBV6-5|NA|TRBJ1-5|NA
TGTGCCAGCAGTTATGGAGCCCCCGGAGGCAATCAGCCCCAGCATTTT
CASSYGAPGGNQPQHF
>TRBV5-6|NA|TRBJ2-1|NA
TGTGCCAGCAGCTTGGCCGGGGGGCAGGCTCGCTCCCTGCGGTTCTTC
CASSLAGGQARSLRFF
>TRBV4-1|NA|TRBJ2-1|NA
TGCGCCAGCAGCCAAGAACCGACTCGTAGCGGACCCTACAATGAGCAGTTCTTC
CASSQEPTRSGPYNEQFF
>TRBV19|NA|TRBJ2-5|TRBD2
TGTGCCAGTAGTACGGGGACTAGCGGGAGTTGGACCCAGTACTTC
CASSTGTSGSWTQYF
>TRBV7-9|NA|TRBJ1-4|NA
TGTGCCAGCAGCTTAGTAGCCCCGTTTCAGACGAATGAAAAACTGTTTTTT
CASSLVAPFQTNEKLFF
>TRBV6-1|once|TRBJ2-1|TRBD2
TGTGCCAGCAGTGAAAGTCTAGCGGGGACCTACAATGAGCAGTTCTTC
CASSESLAGTYNEQFF
>TRBV6-2/TRBV6-3|NA|TRBJ1-2|NA
TGTGCCAGCAGTTACGGCCAGAACTATGGCTACACCTTC
CASSYGQNYGYTF
>TRBV3-1/TRBV3-2|NA|TRBJ1-2|NA
TGTGCCAGCAGCCAAGGGACGGGAGCTAACTATGGCTACACCTTC
CASSQGTGANYGYTF
>TRBV7-2|NA|TRBJ2-1|TRBD1
TGTGCCAGCAGCTCGGGACAGGGTTTTTTCGCTGAGCAGTTCTTC
CASSSGQGFFAEQFF
>TRBV30|few|TRBJ1-1|NA
TGTGCCTGTGCCTGGCATCGAGGGGCTTTCTTT
CACAWHRGAFF
>TRBV6-2/TRBV6-3|few|TRBJ1-5|NA
TGTGCCAGCAGTTACCAAGACAGACGCAATCAGCCCCAGCATTTT
CASSYQDRRNQPQHF
>TRBV11-2|NA|TRBJ1-6|NA
TGTGCCAGCAGCTTAGCGGGGTGGAATTCACCCCTCCACTTT
CASSLAGWNSPLHF
>TRBV7-2|NA|TRBJ2-7|TRBD1
TGTGCCAGCACCTACGGGACAGGGGTCTACGAGCAGTACTTC
CASTYGTGVYEQYF
>TRBV25-1|NA|TRBJ2-1|NA
TGTGCCAGCAGTGAATTGTCGGGGGATGAGCAGTTCTTC
CASSELSGDEQFF
>TRBV20-1|few|TRBJ1-1|NA
TGCAGTGTCCAGGGGATCCCTGAAGCTTTCTTT
CSVQGIPEAFF
>TRBV30|NA|TRBJ1-4|NA
TGTGCCTGGAGTGAAGGGGTCGGAAAACTGTTTTTT
CAWSEGVGKLFF
>TRBV29-1|NA|TRBJ2-1|TRBD1
TGCAGCGTATCGGACAGGGCAGGCTACAATGAGCAGTTCTTC
CSVSDRAGYNEQFF
>TRBV9|NA|TRBJ1-6|NA
TGTGCCAGCAGCGTCCTGAGGGAGGGGTACAATTCACCCCTCCACTTT
CASSVLREGYNSPLHF